A selection of T cell receptor beta chains follows, all from one sample in a study of blood T cell repertoires in COVID-19. Here immunoSEQ multiplex PCR was the method, and the copy in TCRdb shows in-frame clones only, minus some. The sample lists a few hundred thousand clones, over 75% occurring once. Sequenced: peripheral blood. These receptors all stem from a woman aged 45-60 years with active or convalescent COVID-19. Each CDR3 is given with its conserved first and last residue. The D gene is left open where the match is weak. The size field is filled for only some rows; it gives once, few, many or a size class.

D,V,J,size,DNA,CDR3
TRBD1,TRBV19,TRBJ2-1,.,TGTGCCAGTAGTATTGGTGGGACAGGATCCTACAATGAGCAGTTCTTC,CASSIGGTGSYNEQFF
.,TRBV27,TRBJ1-6,.,TGTGCCAGCAGTTTAAAAGGGGATAATTCACCCCTCCACTTT,CASSLKGDNSPLHF
.,TRBV27,TRBJ2-3,.,TGTGCCAGCAGTTCAACTAGTAGTGCGCAGTATTTT,CASSSTSSAQYF
.,TRBV29-1,TRBJ2-3,.,TGCAGCGCCAGACAGGGCACAGATACGCAGTATTTT,CSARQGTDTQYF
.,TRBV5-5,TRBJ1-2,.,TGTGCCAGCAACCGTTGGGAGGGAGGCGCTGGCTACACCTTC,CASNRWEGGAGYTF
TRBD2,TRBV7-2,TRBJ2-7,.,TGTGCCAGCAGCCGTTGGGGGGGCTACGAGCAGTACTTC,CASSRWGGYEQYF
.,TRBV4-3,TRBJ1-5,.,TGCGCCAGCAGCCAAGTACAGGGTCGGCCCCAGCATTTT,CASSQVQGRPQHF
TRBD2,TRBV14,TRBJ2-7,few,TGTGCCAGCAGCATTACTAGCGGGAGGGGGAAAAACGAGCAGTACTTC,CASSITSGRGKNEQYF
TRBD1,TRBV29-1,TRBJ1-3,.,TGCAGCGTTCCAGGACAGGTTTACTCTGGAAACACCATATATTTT,CSVPGQVYSGNTIYF
.,TRBV30,TRBJ1-1,.,TGTGCCTGGAGCCCAATAGGGGAGGGCACTGAAGCTTTCTTT,CAWSPIGEGTEAFF
.,TRBV14,TRBJ2-1,.,TGTGCCAGCCGAAGTGAGGAGGACAATGAGCAGTTCTTC,CASRSEEDNEQFF
.,TRBV9,TRBJ2-3,.,TGTGCCAGCAGCGGAAGTACGGGGAACACAGATACGCAGTATTTT,CASSGSTGNTDTQYF
.,TRBV6-4,TRBJ1-2,few,TGTGCCAGCAGTGTTTCGACCACTACGTGGGGCTACACCTTC,CASSVSTTTWGYTF
.,TRBV9,TRBJ1-3,.,TGTGCCAGCAGCGTAGCCCCCAGATCAGGAAACACCATATATTTT,CASSVAPRSGNTIYF
.,TRBV4-1,TRBJ1-6,.,TGCGCCAGCAGCCCTCTCCCGAGGACAGACCGACGAAGCTCACCCCTCCACTTT,CASSPLPRTDRRSSPLHF
.,TRBV5-1,TRBJ2-7,once,TGCGCCAGCAGCTTGGAACTAGTCGACTACGAGCAGTACTTC,CASSLELVDYEQYF